This T cell receptor (beta chain) emerged from a study of T cell responses to AZD1222 COVID-19 vaccine. Germline V gene lookup returns CDR1 GTSNPN and CDR2 SVGIG (reference sequence). This CDR3 comprises 14 residues. Trimming shortened V by 1 base and J by 2 bases, and 10 bases separated the two germline ends. Produced via immunoSEQ multiplex PCR; TCRdb's table is partial and in-frame only. The table has about 190,000 clones, roughly 93% seen once. This TCR was recovered from an adult in good health. The specimen was peripheral blood, collected on day 0 of AZD1222 vaccination. The chain combines TRBV30 with TRBJ2-3, with a tentative D call TRBD2 (7 bases). CDR3: CAWSEGGYTDTQYF. As DNA, the CDR3 is TGTGCCTGGAGTGAGGGGGGGTACACAGATACGCAGTATTTT.